The 26 T cell receptor beta chains presented below share a single source sample, sequenced in a study of shared clonotypes between healthy human individuals. The repertoire was sequenced with immunoSEQ multiplex PCR; TCRdb's copy has only in-frame clones and lacks some. The repertoire holds about half a million clones, with about 72% as singletons. The sequenced material came from PBMCs. Source of these receptors: a woman aged 40-49 years in good health. Some clones in this sample may be carry-over from other donors' samples.

The rearrangement links TRBV30 to TRBJ1-3; possibly TRBD1 for D (6 bases). V shed 2 bases and J shed 4 bases, with 12 bases lying between them. There are 14 residues in the CDR3. Germline values: CDR1 GTSNPN, CDR2 SVGIG (reference sequence). CDR3 protein: CAWSTGQRGNTIYF. The CDR3 nucleotides read TGTGCCTGGAGTACCGGACAGCGAGGAAACACCATATATTTT.

V usage is TRBV4-2 and J usage is TRBJ2-7; 7 bases align to TRBD1. The germline V gene encodes CDR1 LGHNA and CDR2 YNFKEQ. This CDR3 is built from 15 residues. With 1 base clipped from V and 2 bases from J, the junction kept 5 bases outside the gene matches. The CDR3 DNA reads as TGTGCCAGCAGCCAAGGCCTCGACAGGGCCTACGAGCAGTACTTC. This translates into CASSQGLDRAYEQYF.

The rearrangement joins TRBV5-4 to TRBJ2-3; 8 bases agree with TRBD1. This CDR3 comprises 15 residues. In germline, CDR1 is SGHNT, CDR2 YYREEE (reference sequence). V shed 0 bases, J shed 6 bases, and the junction held 6 bases outside the gene matches. The CDR3 nucleotides read TGTGCCAGCAGCTTGGGTCGGACAGGGTTTGATACGCAGTATTTT. Its protein is CASSLGRTGFDTQYF. Together with reference TRBV5-4 and TRBJ2-3, the CDR3 gives the full variable domain: ETGVTQSPTHLIKTRGQQVTLRCSSQSGHNTVSWYQQALGQGPQFIFQYYREEENGRGNFPPRFSGLQFPNYSSELNVNALELDDSALYLCASSLGRTGFDTQYFGPGTRLTVL.

The rearrangement uses TRBV9 and TRBJ1-1, with no clear D. Germline V gene lookup returns CDR1 SGDLS and CDR2 YYNGEE. The CDR3 is made up of 14 amino acids. The V gene lost 0 bases and the J gene lost 1 base, with 7 bases spanning the gap. The CDR3 coding sequence is TGTGCCAGCAGCGTAGCATGGGGGAACACTGAAGCTTTCTTT. Translation gives CASSVAWGNTEAFF.

This rearrangement joins TRBV2 to TRBJ2-1, with 8 bases matching TRBD2. CDR3 length equals 14 residues. Germline loops: CDR1 SNHLY, CDR2 FYNNEI. Germline trimming cut 6 bases from V and 6 bases from J; bases unmatched to any gene: 7. The CDR3: CASSGGLGSNEQFF. In DNA form, the CDR3 reads TGTGCCAGCAGCGGGGGACTAGGAAGCAATGAGCAGTTCTTC. The whole variable domain, filled in from reference TRBV2 and TRBJ2-1, reads EPEVTQTPSHQVTQMGQEVILRCVPISNHLYFYWYRQILGQKVEFLVSFYNNEISEKSEIFDDQFSVERPDGSNFTLKIRSTKLEDSAMYFCASSGGLGSNEQFFGPGTRLTVL.

The CDR3 is CASSLALASGELFF. The CDR3 bases are TGTGCCAGCAGTTTAGCACTAGCCAGCGGGGAGCTGTTTTTT. V usage is TRBV6-4 and J usage is TRBJ2-2, with a weak D call TRBD2 (6 bases). CDR1 is MRHNA and CDR2 is SNTAGT in the germline V gene. Trimming took off 5 bases at V and 7 bases at J, with 14 bases between the two ends. CDR3 length: 14 residues.

The chain uses TRBV4-2 and TRBJ2-5; D is ambiguous. This CDR3 spans 14 amino acids. Trimming took off 0 bases at V and 5 bases at J, with 10 bases between the two ends. In germline, CDR1 is LGHNA, CDR2 YNFKEQ. CDR3 sequence: CASSQEGNGETQYF. The CDR3 region has the DNA TGTGCCAGCAGCCAAGAGGGAAACGGGGAGACCCAGTACTTC.

The chain has TRBV5-4 and TRBJ2-7, with D possibly matching TRBD1 (6 bases). This CDR3 has 15 residues. Germline V gene sequence: CDR1 SGHNT, CDR2 YYREEE (reference sequence). Trimming shortened V by 4 bases and J by 1 base, and 15 bases separated the two germline ends. Here the CDR3 reads CASSAALGTSYEQYF. CDR3 DNA: TGTGCCAGCAGCGCGGCCTTGGGGACATCCTACGAGCAGTACTTC.

The chain joins TRBV2 to TRBJ2-2, with 10 nucleotides matching TRBD2. With 5 bases clipped from V and 2 bases from J, the junction kept 5 bases outside the gene matches. The germline gives CDR1 SNHLY, CDR2 FYNNEI. The CDR3 is 16 amino acids. The DNA for the CDR3 is TGTGCCAGCAGTACCCGGACTAGCGGTAACACCGGGGAGCTGTTTTTT. It translates to CASSTRTSGNTGELFF.

The chain recombines TRBV28 with TRBJ1-2; D is unclear. Trimming took 2 bases from V and 6 from J, leaving 16 bases between them. Germline assignment: CDR1 MDHEN and CDR2 SYDVKM. The CDR3 length is 15 residues. CDR3 region: CASSLPPSTGNGYTF. The CDR3 DNA is TGTGCCAGCAGTTTACCCCCGAGCACCGGGAATGGCTACACCTTC.

The table lists this clone with a few counts. This chain connects TRBV6-1 to TRBJ2-1, with unresolved D. CDR1 and CDR2 from the germline V gene are MNHNS and SASEGT. The CDR3 has 14 amino acids. Between the trimmed V and J ends, which lost 10 bases and 4 bases, there was a span of 17 bases. CDR3 sequence reads: CATSHSIEYNEQFF. The DNA for the CDR3 is TGTGCCACCTCCCACTCCATAGAGTACAATGAGCAGTTCTTC.

This chain uses TRBV4-1 with TRBJ2-7, with a possible D match to TRBD1 (6 bases). The ends were cut back, 4 bases at V and 2 bases at J, with 15 bases in the middle. The CDR3 consists of 15 residues. Germline CDR1 and CDR2: MGHRA and YSYEKL. Here the CDR3 DNA reads TGCGCCAGCAGCCGAAGCCCGACAGGAACCTACGAGCAGTACTTC. This sequence encodes CASSRSPTGTYEQYF.

The chain carries TRBV4-1 and TRBJ2-7; D might be TRBD2 (5 bases). Trimming left V 0 bases short and J 5 bases short, with 14 bases between. The germline V gene has CDR1 MGHRA and CDR2 YSYEKL. The CDR3 has 15 residues. This CDR3 reads CASSQDRAGRDEQYF. CDR3 coding DNA: TGCGCCAGCAGCCAAGATCGGGCTGGGCGGGACGAGCAGTACTTC.

V gene TRBV10-3 combines with J gene TRBJ2-7, with D tentatively TRBD1 (5 bases). Germline lookup yields CDR1 ENHRY and CDR2 SYGVKD. The V end lost 7 bases, the J end lost 2 bases, and 12 bases lay between the germline ends. The CDR3 is made up of 13 amino acids. CDR3 nucleotides: TGTGCCATCATGGGGCAAGGGACCTACGAGCAGTACTTC. This translates into CAIMGQGTYEQYF.

V is TRBV19 and J is TRBJ1-2; possibly TRBD1 for D (6 bases). Looked up from germline, CDR1 is LNHDA and CDR2 is SQIVND (reference sequence). The ends were cut back, 3 bases at V and 0 bases at J, with 17 bases in the middle. The CDR3 has 17 residues. The CDR3: CASSIITAGASNYGYTF. CDR3 DNA sequence: TGTGCCAGTAGTATTATAACCGCAGGGGCTTCTAACTATGGCTACACCTTC.

This chain links TRBV7-3 with TRBJ1-2, with TRBD1 matching 8 bases. Trimming took 5 bases from V and 6 from J; bases not matched to a gene: 5. The CDR3 covers 13 residues. Germline CDR1 and CDR2: SGHTA and FQGTGA. DNA of the CDR3: TGTGCCAGCAGCCCGACAGGGGAGCATGGCTACACCTTC. Translated, it gives CASSPTGEHGYTF. The whole variable domain, remainder taken from reference TRBV7-3 and TRBJ1-2, is GAGVSQTPSNKVTEKGKYVELRCDPISGHTALYWYRQSLGQGPEFLIYFQGTGAADDSGLPNDRFFAVRPEGSVSTLKIQRTERGDSAVYLCASSPTGEHGYTFGSGTRLTVV.

The gene calls are TRBV5-1 and TRBJ2-5; the D is unclear. Germline CDR1 is SGHRS and CDR2 is YFSETQ. The V and J ends lost 0 bases and 5 bases respectively, with 11 bases between them. This CDR3 contains 14 residues. CDR3 DNA sequence: TGCGCCAGCAGCTTGGGGCTAGACGTTGAGACCCAGTACTTC. Translation: CASSLGLDVETQYF.

To note about this clone: One base separates it from a far larger clone, so it is likely a read error. Other DNA variants within this sample encode the same CDR3. The CDR3 region is CAISESIQGGTEAFF. The CDR3 DNA reads as TGTGCCATCAGTGAGTCAATACAGGGAGGGACTGAAGCCTTCTTT. The chain carries TRBV10-3 and TRBJ1-1; a weak D match, TRBD1 (6 bases). Germline V lookup: CDR1 ENHRY, CDR2 SYGVKD. This CDR3 has 15 amino acids.

The V and J genes are TRBV11-2 and TRBJ2-7, with 8 bases fitting TRBD1. The CDR3 runs 14 residues. Per germline, CDR1 SGHAT and CDR2 FQNNGV. V shed 3 bases, J shed 4 bases, and the junction held 5 bases outside the gene matches. The CDR3 region is CASSLTGVGYEQYF. CDR3 in DNA: TGTGCCAGCAGCTTGACAGGGGTTGGATACGAGCAGTACTTC.

The chain recombines TRBV6-5 with TRBJ2-1, with TRBD1 matching over 9 bases. The CDR3 has 15 amino acids. Trimming removed 10 bases from V and 7 bases from J; junction bases left unmatched: 14. CDR1 and CDR2 from the germline V gene are MNHEY and SVGAGI. The CDR3 DNA follows: TGTGCCACTATAAAACCGGGACAGGGCCAAAATGAGCAGTTCTTC. Encoded protein: CATIKPGQGQNEQFF.

CDR3 in DNA: TGTGCCAGCAGCTTATTGCGGGGAGAGACCCAGTACTTC. This translates into CASSLLRGETQYF. The chain employs TRBV11-2 and TRBJ2-5, with TRBD2 as a possible D gene (6 bases). The CDR3 loop spans 13 amino acids. Per germline, CDR1 SGHAT and CDR2 FQNNGV. Trimming removed 2 bases at V and 4 bases at J, with 8 bases between.

This clone was counted once. The V call is TRBV6-1, the J call TRBJ2-5, with 8 positions matching TRBD2. The closer fit of TRBJ2-7 to the DNA end suggests the J call may be wrong. The germline V gene encodes CDR1 MNHNS and CDR2 SASEGT. The CDR3 extends over 13 amino acids. Here the CDR3 reads CASSVSGAYEQYF. As DNA, the CDR3 is TGTGCCAGCAGTGTTAGCGGGGCCTACGAGCAGTACTTC.

The chain carries TRBV21-1 and TRBJ2-7; the D call in the table, TRBD2, was not verified against the DNA. TRBV21-1 counts as a pseudogene. CDR3 length: 15 amino acids. The CDR3 bases are TGTGCCACTCTTTCCTACCCGGGGAGCTCCTACGAGCAGTACTTC. Residues: CATLSYPGSSYEQYF.

CDR3 coding DNA: TGTGCCAGCAGCTTAGGAGTCGGACTCCAGCGCAATGAGCAGTTCTTC. Translation: CASSLGVGLQRNEQFF. The gene calls are TRBV7-2 and TRBJ2-1; a weak D match, TRBD2 (5 bases). The germline gives CDR1 SGHTA, CDR2 FQGNSA. CDR3 length: 16 residues. V was cut by 1 base and J by 6 bases, with 16 bases left in between.

The chain is built from TRBV29-1 and TRBJ2-1; D gene uncertain. Deletions cut 1 base from V and 1 base from J, with 8 bases between. Germline V gives CDR1 SQVTM, CDR2 ANQGSEA. This CDR3 region has 14 residues. The CDR3 nucleotides read TGCAGCGTTGAAGGATGGGAATCCTACAATGAGCAGTTCTTC. Translating it yields CSVEGWESYNEQFF.

The chain is built from TRBV5-4 and TRBJ2-1; D remains ambiguous. V shed 4 bases and J shed 1 base, with 12 bases lying between them. In germline, CDR1 is SGHNT, CDR2 YYREEE (reference sequence). The CDR3 is 15 amino acids. The CDR3 region is CASSQLDYSYNEQFF. The CDR3 DNA reads as TGTGCCAGCAGCCAGCTAGATTATTCCTACAATGAGCAGTTCTTC.